One and the same sample provided the 12 T cell receptor beta chains below, sequenced in a study of blood T cell repertoires in COVID-19. TCRdb's table, derived via immunoSEQ multiplex PCR, lists solely in-frame clones and lacks some. Among about 64,000 clones, approximately 90% were seen once, and the ten largest hold under 4%. Sample: peripheral blood. The receptors were sampled from a man aged 45 to 65 with active COVID-19.

The CDR3 DNA is TGTGCCACCAGCAGAGAGGCGGCAGGGACCTACGAGCAGTACTTC. It codes for CATSREAAGTYEQYF. The J gene is TRBJ2-7, the V gene TRBV15; possibly TRBD1 for D (5 bases). The V gene lost 0 bases and the J gene lost 2 bases, with 11 bases spanning the gap. Germline V gene sequence: CDR1 LNHNV, CDR2 YYDKDF (reference sequence). The CDR3 totals 15 residues.

The sample holds one count of this clone. This chain joins TRBV19 and TRBJ1-5; D gene unclear. Trimming removed 3 bases at V and 0 bases at J, with 9 bases between. Germline V lookup: CDR1 LNHDA, CDR2 SQIVND (reference sequence). This CDR3 region has 15 residues. CDR3: CASSMGRYSNQPQHF. In DNA, the CDR3 is TGTGCCAGTAGTATGGGCAGATATAGCAATCAGCCCCAGCATTTT.

The chain is built from TRBV6-4 and TRBJ2-2; weak D call: TRBD1 (6 bases). The V end lost 4 bases, the J end lost 6 bases, and 21 bases lay between the germline ends. CDR3 length equals 17 residues. Germline values: CDR1 MRHNA, CDR2 SNTAGT. CDR3 residues: CASSGSLAGAEAGELFF. CDR3 in DNA: TGTGCCAGCAGTGGGTCCCTCGCAGGGGCAGAGGCCGGGGAGCTGTTTTTT.

The chain joins TRBV30 to TRBJ2-3; D might be TRBD2 (6 bases). From germline, CDR1 is GTSNPN and CDR2 SVGIG (reference sequence). This CDR3 has 14 residues. Trimming removed 3 bases at V and 2 bases at J, with 12 bases between. CDR3 region: CAWREGWATDTQYF. CDR3 in DNA: TGTGCCTGGAGGGAGGGTTGGGCCACAGATACGCAGTATTTT. Using reference TRBV30 and TRBJ2-3 for the parts outside the CDR3, the full variable domain is SQTIHQWPATLVQPVGSPLSLECTVEGTSNPNLYWYRQAAGRGLQLLFYSVGIGQISSEVPQNLSASRPQDRQFILSSKKLLLSDSGFYLCAWREGWATDTQYFGPGTRLTVL.

CDR3 amino acids: CASSSNRRNTEAFF. DNA of the CDR3: TGTGCCAGCAGTTCAAACAGGCGGAACACTGAAGCTTTCTTT. The J gene is TRBJ1-1, the V gene TRBV6-2 or TRBV6-3, with D perhaps TRBD1 (5 bases). V lost 4 bases and J 1 base, leaving 10 bases between the germline ends. The germline V gene encodes CDR1 MNHEY and CDR2 SVGEGT. This CDR3 has 14 amino acids.

This clone was seen more than once but under ten times. The chain is built from TRBV7-7 and TRBJ2-5; 15 bases align to TRBD2. V lost 5 bases, J lost 1 base, and 14 bases stayed unmatched. Per germline, CDR1 SSHAT and CDR2 FNYEAQ (reference sequence). The CDR3 is 20 residues long. This chain's CDR3 is CASSPRVPGLAGGLQETQYF. The CDR3 nucleotides are TGTGCCAGCAGCCCACGAGTCCCGGGACTAGCGGGAGGACTCCAAGAGACCCAGTACTTC. The full variable domain, with the rest looked up from reference TRBV7-7 and TRBJ2-5, is GAGVSQSPRYKVTKRGQDVTLRCDPISSHATLYWYQQALGQGPEFLTYFNYEAQPDKSGLPSDRFSAERPEGSISTLTIQRTEQRDSAMYRCASSPRVPGLAGGLQETQYFGPGTRLLVL.

The chain joins TRBV5-1 to TRBJ2-1; 8 nucleotides match TRBD1. The junction had 2 bases not matched to a gene; V was cut back by 0 bases and J by 9 bases. Germline CDR1 SGHRS, CDR2 YFSETQ. The CDR3 is 13 amino acids. The DNA for the CDR3 is TGCGCCAGCAGCTTGGGACAGGGGTCTGAGCAGTTCTTC. Amino acids: CASSLGQGSEQFF.

CDR3 protein: CASSYGETLSEQYF. In DNA form, the CDR3 reads TGTGCCAGCAGTTACGGGGAGACTCTTAGCGAGCAGTACTTC. The chain is built from TRBV6-5 and TRBJ2-7; D perhaps matches TRBD2 (5 bases). Germline V gives CDR1 MNHEY, CDR2 SVGAGI. The CDR3 has 14 residues. Between the trimmed V and J ends, which lost 2 bases and 6 bases, there was a span of 14 bases.

This chain links TRBV4-3 with TRBJ2-7; possibly TRBD2 for D (7 bases). The CDR3 contains 20 residues. In germline, CDR1 is LGHNA, CDR2 YSLEER. V was pared by 2 bases and J by 4 bases, with 30 bases between. This chain's CDR3 is CASSQRNRVGAGVYEYEQYF. The CDR3 DNA reads as TGCGCCAGCAGCCAACGTAACAGGGTAGGCGCGGGAGTTTACGAGTACGAGCAGTACTTC.

The gene calls are TRBV9 and TRBJ2-2; D is unclear. The CDR3 has 14 residues. CDR1 SGDLS and CDR2 YYNGEE come from the germline V gene. The V and J ends lost 4 bases and 1 base respectively, with 8 bases between them. CDR3: CASSRRQNTGELFF. CDR3 coding DNA: TGTGCCAGCAGCCGACGACAGAACACCGGGGAGCTGTTTTTT.

The CDR3 loop reads CASSSPDRDYTGELFF. Written as DNA, the CDR3 is TGTGCCAGCAGCTCCCCGGACAGGGATTACACCGGGGAGCTGTTTTTT. This chain uses TRBV5-5 with TRBJ2-2; 8 nucleotides line up with TRBD1. This CDR3 region has 16 residues. V shed 3 bases, J shed 3 bases, and the junction held 7 bases outside the gene matches. CDR1 and CDR2 (germline): SGHKS, YYEKEE (reference sequence).

The V and J genes are TRBV19 and TRBJ1-2; 7 nucleotides align to TRBD1. The CDR3 is 17 residues long. V was pared by 3 bases and J by 3 bases, with 13 bases of the junction left unmatched. From germline, CDR1 is LNHDA and CDR2 SQIVND (reference sequence). CDR3 nucleotide sequence: TGTGCCAGTAGTATTTCCTTCGACAGGGAGAGGTACTATGGCTACACCTTC. Translated: CASSISFDRERYYGYTF.